This T cell receptor (beta chain) emerged from a study of beta chain features in type 1 diabetes. Findings and caveats of the study: For patients, the naive, central memory and Treg TCRB repertoires appeared more alike than for healthy donors.

Note on this clone: Its antigen remains unknown.

Every isolated RNA sample was fully reverse transcribed, so sequencing captured expressed TCRB transcripts. Method: immunoSEQ multiplex PCR; TCRdb's copy keeps in-frame clones and lacks some. This sample has about 130,000 clones; approximately 9.2% occur once, and the top ten carry 0.6% to 0.8%. Looked up from germline, CDR1 is GTSNPN and CDR2 is SVGIG (reference sequence). The germline V and J ends were trimmed by 4 bases and 1 base, with 8 bases remaining between them. This CDR3 is 13 amino acids long. This chain joins TRBV30 and TRBJ1-5; D unclear. The specimen was central memory CD4+ T cells from blood. The receptor comes from a man younger than 35 in good health. The DNA of the CDR3 is TGTGCCTGGAACCGCGTCAGCAATCAGCCCCAGCATTTT. It translates to CAWNRVSNQPQHF. Full variable domain (rest looked up from reference TRBV30 and TRBJ1-5): SQTIHQWPATLVQPVGSPLSLECTVEGTSNPNLYWYRQAAGRGLQLLFYSVGIGQISSEVPQNLSASRPQDRQFILSSKKLLLSDSGFYLCAWNRVSNQPQHFGDGTRLSIL.